The sequence of this TCR beta chain was determined in a study of blood T cell repertoires in COVID-19. In the study overall: PBMCs, B-cell-depleted T cells, or T cells were the source of the cDNA or gDNA that made up the material.

This clone has a single count. Under the authors' procedure: Nucleated cell number was recorded as an estimate derived from reference gene primer amplification. Method: immunoSEQ multiplex PCR; TCRdb's copy keeps in-frame clones and lacks some. V and J calls and clone size are copied from that table; D and trimming were computed from the DNA. The repertoire holds 300,000 to 400,000 clones, more than 75% seen once, with around 3% in the top ten. The CDR3 is 15 amino acids. The germline gives CDR1 SGHKS, CDR2 YYEKEE (reference sequence). The V end lost 0 bases, the J end lost 1 base, and 8 bases lay between the germline ends.

The chain recombines TRBV5-5 with TRBJ1-5; D gene unclear. Sequencing was done on a sample of peripheral blood. This receptor was taken from a human donor in a cohort sampled during active COVID-19. The CDR3 DNA follows: TGTGCCAGCAGCTTGGGGGCTTCGAGCAATCAGCCCCAGCATTTT. Translated, it gives CASSLGASSNQPQHF.